This T cell receptor (beta chain) was sequenced during a study of cytomegalovirus exposure and HLA in healthy donors. The PCR had 60 Vbeta and 13 Jbeta primers. Using immunoSEQ multiplex PCR, the repertoire was profiled, and TCRdb retains in-frame clones only, with some absent. The sample contains roughly 100,000 clones, 80% to 90% of which appear only once. This clone was recorded a few times. The CDR3 extends over 15 amino acids. Trimming at V came to 6 bases and at J to 1 base, leaving 4 bases not matched to a gene. The germline V gene encodes CDR1 MNHNY and CDR2 SVGAGI (reference sequence). The chain uses TRBV6-6 and TRBJ2-2, with 8 bases fitting TRBD1. Sample: PBMCs. The TCR sequence derives from a man in his fifties in good health and CMV-seronegative. CDR3 sequence: CASRPGTGNTGELFF. CDR3 DNA sequence: TGTGCCAGCAGGCCCGGGACAGGGAACACCGGGGAGCTGTTTTTT.